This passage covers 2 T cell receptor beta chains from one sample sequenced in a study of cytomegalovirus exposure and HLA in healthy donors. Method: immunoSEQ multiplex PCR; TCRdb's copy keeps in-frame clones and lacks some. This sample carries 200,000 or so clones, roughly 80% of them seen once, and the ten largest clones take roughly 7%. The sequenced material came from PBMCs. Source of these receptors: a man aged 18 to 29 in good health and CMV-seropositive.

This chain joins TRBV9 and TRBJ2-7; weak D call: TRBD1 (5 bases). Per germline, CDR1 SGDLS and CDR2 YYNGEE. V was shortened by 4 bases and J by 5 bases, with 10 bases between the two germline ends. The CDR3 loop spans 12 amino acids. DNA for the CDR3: TGTGCCAGCAGCCCCCAGGGCGACGAGCAGTACTTC. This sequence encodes CASSPQGDEQYF.

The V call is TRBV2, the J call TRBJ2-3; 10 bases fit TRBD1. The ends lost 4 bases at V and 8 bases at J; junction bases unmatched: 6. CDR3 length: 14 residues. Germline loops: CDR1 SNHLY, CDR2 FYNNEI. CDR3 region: CASSGDRGGGTQYF. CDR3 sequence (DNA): TGTGCCAGCAGTGGGGACAGGGGCGGTGGTACGCAGTATTTT.